The 32 T cell receptor beta chains below all came from one sample that was sequenced in a study of blood T cell repertoires in COVID-19. The repertoire was sequenced with immunoSEQ multiplex PCR; TCRdb's copy has only in-frame clones and lacks some. The sample shows about 390,000 clones, 80% to 90% of them seen only once. Sequences were obtained from PBMCs or T cells enriched from blood (not recorded which). The receptors were sampled from a woman between 50 and 59 years old who had recovered from COVID-19.

Here the CDR3 reads CASSPKGRASGYTF. The CDR3 DNA is TGTGCCAGCAGCCCGAAGGGCAGGGCTTCTGGCTACACCTTC. The chain employs TRBV5-4 and TRBJ1-2; TRBD1 is a possible D gene (5 bases). This CDR3 comprises 14 residues. V lost 4 bases, J lost 7 bases, and 17 bases lay in between. Germline-derived CDR1 and CDR2 are SGHNT and YYREEE (reference sequence).

The chain links TRBV5-1 to TRBJ1-1; 9 positions match TRBD1. This CDR3 has 16 amino acids. V lost 2 bases, J lost 4 bases, and 9 bases stayed unmatched. The germline V gene encodes CDR1 SGHRS and CDR2 YFSETQ. CDR3 protein: CASSLLDRGSGTEAFF. As DNA, the CDR3 is TGCGCCAGCAGCTTACTGGACAGGGGATCGGGCACTGAAGCTTTCTTT.

This clone appeared a single time. The CDR3, as DNA: TGTGCCAGCAGCCAACCAATTGTTTCGGGGTTCCCGGGGTTAAGCGAGGGCGAGCAGTACTTC. Translating gives CASSQPIVSGFPGLSEGEQYF. The gene calls are TRBV4-2 and TRBJ2-7; a weak D match, TRBD2 (5 bases). The germline V and J ends were trimmed by 2 bases and 6 bases, with 35 bases remaining between them. The CDR3 extends over 21 amino acids. Germline-derived CDR1 and CDR2 are LGHNA and YNFKEQ.

The J gene is TRBJ2-7, the V gene TRBV4-1; a weak D match, TRBD2 (6 bases). The germline V gene has CDR1 MGHRA and CDR2 YSYEKL. Trimming cost V 0 bases and J 3 bases, with 12 bases left between them. This CDR3 is 15 amino acids long. The CDR3 protein is CASSQDPGDYYEQYF. In DNA form, the CDR3 reads TGCGCCAGCAGCCAAGATCCGGGAGACTACTACGAGCAGTACTTC.

This clone was picked up one time. V is TRBV19 and J is TRBJ1-1, with D perhaps TRBD1 (5 bases). This CDR3 is 15 amino acids long. V dropped 1 base and J dropped 2 bases, with 11 bases sitting between them. The germline gives CDR1 LNHDA, CDR2 SQIVND (reference sequence). The CDR3 protein is CASSIVVTANTEAFF. The CDR3, as DNA: TGTGCCAGTAGTATAGTTGTGACAGCAAACACTGAAGCTTTCTTT.

The V and J genes are TRBV5-6 and TRBJ2-6, with 7 bases that match TRBD2. The CDR3 is made up of 18 amino acids. The V and J ends lost 4 bases and 0 bases, in that order; junction bases with no gene match: 10. Germline CDR1 reads SGHDT; CDR2 reads YYEEEE. This CDR3 is CASSPGGYTVSGANVLTF. In DNA form, the CDR3 reads TGTGCCAGCAGCCCGGGAGGATATACCGTCTCTGGGGCCAACGTCCTGACTTTC.

The gene calls are TRBV27 and TRBJ1-6; 7 nucleotides align to TRBD1. This CDR3 is 13 amino acids long. The germline V gene has CDR1 MNHEY and CDR2 SMNVEV (reference sequence). After removal of 7 bases from V and 7 bases from J, the junction contained 4 bases not matched to a gene. CDR3 bases: TGTGCCAGCACCGGGACAGTCAATTCACCCCTCCACTTT. Its protein product is CASTGTVNSPLHF.

The chain recombines TRBV6-9 with TRBJ2-5; a possible D gene is TRBD1 (6 bases). CDR3 length equals 14 residues. Germline CDR1 MNHGY, CDR2 SVAAGI. The V end was cut by 3 bases, the J end by 2 bases, with 10 bases between. For the CDR3, the DNA is TGTGCCAGCAGTTACAGACAGGATCAAGAGACCCAGTACTTC. Encoded protein: CASSYRQDQETQYF.

This chain connects TRBV4-2 to TRBJ1-3, with TRBD1 matching over 9 bases. Germline CDR1 reads LGHNA; CDR2 reads YNFKEQ. The J segment lost 0 bases and the V segment lost 2 bases, leaving 17 bases of the junction unmatched. The CDR3 is 21 residues long. CDR3 amino acids: CASSQFGGGTGNLGSGNTIYF. CDR3 nucleotide sequence: TGTGCCAGCAGCCAATTTGGAGGGGGGACAGGGAACTTAGGCTCTGGAAACACCATATATTTT.

The chain employs TRBV30 and TRBJ1-2, with 9 bases fitting TRBD1. The germline gives CDR1 GTSNPN, CDR2 SVGIG (reference sequence). This CDR3 spans 14 amino acids. Trimming removed 7 bases from V and 0 bases from J; junction bases left unmatched: 6. The CDR3 here is CALDRGQANYGYTF. CDR3 coding DNA: TGTGCCTTGGACAGGGGACAAGCTAACTATGGCTACACCTTC.

The gene calls are TRBV12-3 or TRBV12-4 and TRBJ1-1, with 8 bases aligning to TRBD1. The V and J ends lost 6 bases and 7 bases, in that order; junction bases with no gene match: 4. The CDR3 is 12 residues long. The chain's CDR3 is CASSSGGIEAFF. The CDR3 DNA reads as TGTGCCAGCAGCTCAGGGGGCATTGAAGCTTTCTTT.

This chain uses TRBV7-8 with TRBJ1-1, with D tentatively TRBD1 (5 bases). V lost 3 bases and J 1 base, leaving 9 bases between the germline ends. Germline CDR1 and CDR2: SGHVS and FQNEAQ. The CDR3 runs to 14 residues. The CDR3, as DNA: TGTGCCAGCAGCTTTCAGGGTCGGAACACTGAAGCTTTCTTT. Its translation is CASSFQGRNTEAFF.

This chain links TRBV30 with TRBJ2-3; 11 nucleotides agree with TRBD2. The CDR3 extends over 15 amino acids. Trimming cost V 2 bases and J 2 bases; bases outside gene matches: 3. Looked up from germline, CDR1 is GTSNPN and CDR2 is SVGIG (reference sequence). CDR3 residues: CAWSTLAGATDTQYF. For the CDR3, the DNA is TGTGCCTGGAGTACACTAGCGGGGGCCACAGATACGCAGTATTTT.

The chain has TRBV7-2 and TRBJ1-3; a weak D match, TRBD1 (5 bases). With 0 bases removed from V and 9 bases from J, the gap between germline ends came to 9 bases. This CDR3 has 13 residues. The germline V gene has CDR1 SGHTA and CDR2 FQGNSA. CDR3 bases: TGTGCCAGCAGCTTAGCGCGGGGGGGCACCATATATTTT. Residues: CASSLARGGTIYF. Full variable domain (outside the CDR3, taken from reference TRBV7-2 and TRBJ1-3): GAGVSQSPSNKVTEKGKDVELRCDPISGHTALYWYRQSLGQGLEFLIYFQGNSAPDKSGLPSDRFSAERTGGSVSTLTIQRTQQEDSAVYLCASSLARGGTIYFGEGSWLTVV.

The V and J genes are TRBV7-9 and TRBJ2-5; 10 bases match TRBD2. The CDR3 is 16 amino acids. With V trimmed by 3 bases and J by 3 bases, 7 bases remained unmatched. Germline V gene sequence: CDR1 SEHNR, CDR2 FQNEAQ (reference sequence). The CDR3 is CASSLVVSGGEETQYF. In nucleotides, the CDR3 is TGTGCCAGCAGCTTGGTCGTAAGCGGGGGGGAAGAGACCCAGTACTTC.

This clone was seen only a few times. The chain links TRBV13 to TRBJ2-2; TRBD2 matches 7 bases. CDR3 length equals 16 residues. Trimming took 8 bases from V and 2 from J; bases not matched to a gene: 11. Germline CDR1 PRHDT, CDR2 FYEKMQ (reference sequence). CDR3 residues: CASGGDGISNTGELFF. CDR3 sequence (DNA): TGTGCCAGCGGGGGGGATGGGATATCCAACACCGGGGAGCTGTTTTTT.

The CDR3 coding sequence is TGCGCCAGCAGCTTGGAAGTGACAGGGGAAGGTGGCTACACCTTC. Translated: CASSLEVTGEGGYTF. This sequence joins TRBV5-1 and TRBJ1-2; the match to TRBD1 covers 8 bases. The V gene's germline CDR1 is SGHRS and CDR2 YFSETQ. Trimming removed 0 bases from V and 7 bases from J; junction bases left unmatched: 8. This CDR3 comprises 15 residues.

This sequence joins TRBV6-4 and TRBJ2-5; TRBD1 matches 8 bases. V dropped 2 bases and J dropped 3; count of bases not matched to a gene: 2. The germline V gene encodes CDR1 MRHNA and CDR2 SNTAGT. This CDR3 is built from 14 residues. The CDR3 bases are TGTGCCAGCAGTGACACAGGGGGAGAAGAGACCCAGTACTTC. Protein sequence: CASSDTGGEETQYF.

The chain joins TRBV4-3 to TRBJ1-2, with TRBD1 identical over 11 bases. The CDR3 length is 15 residues. The germline V gene has CDR1 LGHNA and CDR2 YSLEER. Unmatched junction bases numbered 4, after V lost 5 bases and J lost 2 bases. For the CDR3, the DNA is TGCGCCAGCAGCTACTGGGACAGGGGGAACTATGGCTACACCTTC. Translated, it gives CASSYWDRGNYGYTF.

The chain combines TRBV9 with TRBJ2-1; 10 bases fit TRBD1. Per the germline V gene, CDR1 is SGDLS and CDR2 is YYNGEE. Trimming at V came to 2 bases and at J to 7 bases, leaving 6 bases not matched to a gene. This CDR3 spans 15 amino acids. CDR3 coding DNA: TGTGCCAGCAGCGTGACAGGGGGCGTTAATAATGAGCAGTTCTTC. Translation: CASSVTGGVNNEQFF.

The rearrangement links TRBV11-3 to TRBJ2-3; D uncertain. From germline, CDR1 is SGHNT and CDR2 YENEEA. The CDR3 consists of 13 residues. V was shortened by 1 base and J by 4 bases, with 6 bases between the two germline ends. The CDR3 sequence is CASSLGLADTQYF. The CDR3 coding sequence is TGTGCCAGCAGCTTAGGTCTTGCAGATACGCAGTATTTT.

The chain employs TRBV5-1 and TRBJ2-5; 10 bases are a match to TRBD1. Germline assignment: CDR1 SGHRS and CDR2 YFSETQ. The CDR3 has 16 residues. V gave up 4 bases and J gave up 4 bases; unmatched junction bases: 10. The CDR3 spells CASSGGDRGRAETQYF. The CDR3, as DNA: TGCGCCAGCAGCGGGGGGGACAGGGGAAGGGCAGAGACCCAGTACTTC.

V usage is TRBV15 and J usage is TRBJ2-6; possibly TRBD1 for D (5 bases). V shed 3 bases and J shed 2 bases, with 14 bases lying between them. The CDR3 sequence is 17 residues long. Per germline, CDR1 LNHNV and CDR2 YYDKDF (reference sequence). In DNA, the CDR3 is TGTGCCACCAGCAGTGCCCTTGGGGCCACTGGGGCCAACGTCCTGACTTTC. Amino acid sequence: CATSSALGATGANVLTF.

CDR3 bases: TGTGCCAGCAGCTTAGTAAGCGTCCATCTGAACACTGAAGCTTTCTTT. Amino acid sequence: CASSLVSVHLNTEAFF. The chain links TRBV7-9 to TRBJ1-1; D call uncertain. Germline-derived CDR1 and CDR2 are SEHNR and FQNEAQ (reference sequence). The CDR3 consists of 16 residues. Deletions cut 1 base from V and 0 bases from J, with 12 bases between. Using reference TRBV7-9 and TRBJ1-1 for the parts outside the CDR3, the full variable domain is DTGVSQNPRHKITKRGQNVTFRCDPISEHNRLYWYRQTLGQGPEFLTYFQNEAQLEKSRLLSDRFSAERPKGSFSTLEIQRTEQGDSAMYLCASSLVSVHLNTEAFFGQGTRLTVV.

This clone was detected only a few times. The CDR3, as DNA: TGTGCCAGCAGTGAGGGTCAGGGTTTAAACACTGAAGCTTTCTTT. Its protein product is CASSEGQGLNTEAFF. This sequence joins TRBV6-1 and TRBJ1-1, with a tentative D call TRBD1 (5 bases). The CDR3 sequence is 15 residues long. CDR1 and CDR2 (germline): MNHNS, SASEGT. The V gene lost 3 bases and the J gene lost 2 bases, with 13 bases spanning the gap.

The gene calls are TRBV18 and TRBJ2-2; perhaps TRBD1 as D (6 bases). Germline assignment: CDR1 KGHSH and CDR2 LQKENI. Between the trimmed V and J ends, which lost 2 bases and 6 bases, there was a span of 7 bases. The CDR3 totals 13 residues. The CDR3 DNA reads as TGTGCCAGCTCACCAAAGGGGGCCGGGGAGCTGTTTTTT. It translates to CASSPKGAGELFF. Drawing the rest from reference TRBV18 and TRBJ2-2, the complete variable domain is NAGVMQNPRHLVRRRGQEARLRCSPMKGHSHVYWYRQLPEEGLKFMVYLQKENIIDESGMPKERFSAEFPKEGPSILRIQQVVRGDSAAYFCASSPKGAGELFFGEGSRLTVL.

The rearrangement uses TRBV5-1 and TRBJ1-1, with D maybe TRBD1 (5 bases). The CDR3 loop spans 16 amino acids. Trimming took off 4 bases at V and 0 bases at J, with 16 bases between the two ends. Per germline, CDR1 SGHRS and CDR2 YFSETQ. This CDR3 is CASSRTSLFLNTEAFF. The DNA for the CDR3 is TGCGCCAGCAGCCGGACATCTCTCTTCTTGAACACTGAAGCTTTCTTT.

This clone was observed once. The J gene is TRBJ2-7, the V gene TRBV11-2, with unresolved D. In germline, CDR1 is SGHAT, CDR2 FQNNGV. The CDR3 runs to 13 residues. Trimming pared 5 bases from V and 3 bases from J, leaving 11 bases between. The CDR3 sequence: CASSAQTIYEQYF. The CDR3 DNA reads as TGTGCCAGCAGCGCTCAGACAATCTACGAGCAGTACTTC. Full variable domain (missing parts from reference TRBV11-2 and TRBJ2-7): EAGVAQSPRYKIIEKRQSVAFWCNPISGHATLYWYQQILGQGPKLLIQFQNNGVVDDSQLPKDRFSAERLKGVDSTLKIQPAKLEDSAVYLCASSAQTIYEQYFGPGTRLTVT.

The rearrangement joins TRBV28 to TRBJ1-1; 10 bases are a match to TRBD1. J lost 10 bases, V lost 4 bases, and 12 bases had no gene match. CDR3 length equals 15 residues. CDR1 MDHEN and CDR2 SYDVKM come from the germline V gene. The CDR3 DNA reads TGTGCCAGCAGTTCGCGACAGGGGGCCCCGAGGGGAGCTTTCTTT. This translates into CASSSRQGAPRGAFF.

The V and J genes are TRBV15 and TRBJ1-1; a possible D gene is TRBD1 (5 bases). This CDR3 spans 16 amino acids. Trimming took off 0 bases at V and 4 bases at J, with 15 bases between the two ends. CDR1 is LNHNV, CDR2 YYDKDF, per germline (reference sequence). The CDR3 sequence is CATSRDPQGIGTEAFF. CDR3 nucleotide sequence: TGTGCCACCAGCAGAGATCCCCAGGGTATCGGCACTGAAGCTTTCTTT.

The genes are TRBV29-1 and TRBJ1-2, with 9 positions matching TRBD1. V shed 4 bases, J shed 4 bases, and the junction held 10 bases outside the gene matches. Germline lookup yields CDR1 SQVTM and CDR2 ANQGSEA. The CDR3 runs to 15 residues. CDR3 residues: CSVVSPGQGAYGYTF. The CDR3 nucleotides read TGCAGCGTTGTTTCACCGGGACAGGGCGCCTATGGCTACACCTTC.

This sequence joins TRBV24-1 and TRBJ2-7; 8 nucleotides align to TRBD1. Losses at the gene ends were 6 bases for V and 3 bases for J; bases not matched to a gene: 3. The CDR3 is 13 amino acids. Germline loops: CDR1 KGHDR, CDR2 SFDVKD. The CDR3 coding sequence is TGTGCCACCAGTTTAGGACAGGGCTACGAGCAGTACTTC. It specifies CATSLGQGYEQYF.